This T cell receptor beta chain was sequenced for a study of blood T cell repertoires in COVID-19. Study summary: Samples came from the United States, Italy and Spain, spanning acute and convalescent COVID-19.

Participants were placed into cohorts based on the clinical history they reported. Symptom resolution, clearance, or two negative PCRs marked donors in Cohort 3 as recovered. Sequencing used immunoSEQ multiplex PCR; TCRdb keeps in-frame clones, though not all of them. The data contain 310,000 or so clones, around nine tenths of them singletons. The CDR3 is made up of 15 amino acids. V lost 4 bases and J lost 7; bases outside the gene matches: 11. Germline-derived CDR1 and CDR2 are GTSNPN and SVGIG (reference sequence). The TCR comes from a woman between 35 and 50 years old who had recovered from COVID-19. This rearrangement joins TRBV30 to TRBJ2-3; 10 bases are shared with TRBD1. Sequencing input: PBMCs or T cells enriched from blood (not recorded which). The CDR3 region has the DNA TGTGCCTGGACCGCACCGACAGGGGGCTCGAATACGCAGTATTTT. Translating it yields CAWTAPTGGSNTQYF.